The T cell receptor (beta chain) under discussion was sequenced for a study of T cell changes during pregnancy in multiple sclerosis. Libraries were prepared by immunoSEQ multiplex PCR; TCRdb keeps only in-frame clonotypes and omits some of them. This sample yields tens of thousands of clones, of which just over 90% are seen a single time; roughly 0.2% belongs to the top ten. This receptor was identified in a female donor with multiple sclerosis, enrolled in a pregnancy study. Sequencing was performed on CD4+ T cells from peripheral blood mononuclear cells, taken in the second trimester of pregnancy.

The CDR3 here is CASSIDRKPSGNTIYF. The CDR3, as DNA: TGTGCCAGCAGCATCGACAGGAAACCCTCTGGAAACACCATATATTTT. V gene TRBV5-4 combines with J gene TRBJ1-3; weak D call: TRBD1 (6 bases). The germline gives CDR1 SGHNT, CDR2 YYREEE (reference sequence). Trimming cost V 4 bases and J 0 bases, with 14 bases left between them. This CDR3 is 16 amino acids long.